A selection of T cell receptor beta chains follows, all from one sample in a study of identifying expanded T cells in peripheral blood. Using immunoSEQ multiplex PCR, the repertoire was profiled, and TCRdb retains in-frame clones only, with some absent. The sample carries 85,000 to 120,000 clones, approximately 88% recorded once. Material: blood. These receptors came from a person aged 18 to 75 in good health. Both conserved end residues are part of each CDR3. The order of the fields is CDR3 DNA, CDR3 protein, J gene, D gene, clone size, V gene. D genes are given only for firm matches. Not all rows give a size; the values are once, few, many and, for expanded clones, a class.

TGTGCCAGCAGCCTTGAAGTCTCGGGCTACACCTTC CASSLEVSGYTF TRBJ1-2 . . TRBV28
TGTGCCAGCAGCCTAACCAAGGGAGGTTACTACGAGCAGTACTTC CASSLTKGGYYEQYF TRBJ2-7 . . TRBV6-5
TGCGCCAGCAGGGAGGGGGCTGGAAACACCATATATTTT CASREGAGNTIYF TRBJ1-3 . . TRBV5-1
TGTGCCAGCAGCCAAAGACAGGGGGTGACTAACTATGGCTACACCTTC CASSQRQGVTNYGYTF TRBJ1-2 . . TRBV21-1
TGCGCCAGCAGCCCCGGCGGGAAAACCTACAATGAGCAGTTCTTC CASSPGGKTYNEQFF TRBJ2-1 . few TRBV4-3
TGTGCCAGCAGCTTAGTAATAGCGGGAGGAGCAAATGAGCAGTTCTTC CASSLVIAGGANEQFF TRBJ2-1 TRBD2 . TRBV11-1
TGTGCCAGCAGCTTAGACAGGGGGTATAATTCACCCCTCCACTTT CASSLDRGYNSPLHF TRBJ1-6 TRBD1 . TRBV7-9
TGTGCCTGGAGTGGGGGGTCGGGTTCACCCCTCCACTTT CAWSGGSGSPLHF TRBJ1-6 . . TRBV30
TGTGCCAGCAGCTTCGACTCGACTTCAACAGATACGCAGTATTTT CASSFDSTSTDTQYF TRBJ2-3 . . TRBV7-8
TGTGCCAGCAGCTTAACAGGGGACGCGAACACTGAAGCTTTCTTT CASSLTGDANTEAFF TRBJ1-1 . . TRBV7-3
TGTGCCAGCACCGCTGACAGGGATCGCAATCAGCCCCAGCATTTT CASTADRDRNQPQHF TRBJ1-5 TRBD1 . TRBV6-1
TGTGCCAGCAGCTTAAGCGGGGGGACCGGGGAGCTGTTTTTT CASSLSGGTGELFF TRBJ2-2 TRBD2 . TRBV7-9
TGTGCCAGAAGCGCCGGGACAGCCAAGACAGATACGCAGTATTTT CARSAGTAKTDTQYF TRBJ2-3 TRBD1 . TRBV5-3
TGCAGCGTACCGGACCCTAAGGGACGGATGAACACTGAAGCTTTCTTT CSVPDPKGRMNTEAFF TRBJ1-1 . . TRBV29-1
TGTGCCAGCAGCTTAGCGGGGGCGGGAGGGTACCAAGAGACCCAGTACTTC CASSLAGAGGYQETQYF TRBJ2-5 TRBD2 . TRBV7-8
TGTGCCAGCAGTTTATGGGACAAGACCTACGAGCAGTACTTC CASSLWDKTYEQYF TRBJ2-7 . . TRBV28
TGTGCCAGCAGATCCCGAGAGACAACCCTCCACTTT CASRSRETTLHF TRBJ1-6 . . TRBV27
TGTGCCAGCAATCCAGGAAGCACAGATACGCAGTATTTT CASNPGSTDTQYF TRBJ2-3 . . TRBV28
TGTGCCAGCTCAACGCAGGGTGGCAATCAGCCCCAGCATTTT CASSTQGGNQPQHF TRBJ1-5 . once TRBV6-5
TGTGCCAGCGAAAAAGGAACTAGCGGTACAGATACGCAGTATTTT CASEKGTSGTDTQYF TRBJ2-3 TRBD2 . TRBV11-3
TGCAGCGTGCTCAGGAGCTCCTACAATGAGCAGTTCTTC CSVLRSSYNEQFF TRBJ2-1 . . TRBV29-1
TGTGCCGATACCCGGGACAGGGGGAGCACTGAAGCTTTCTTT CADTRDRGSTEAFF TRBJ1-1 TRBD1 . TRBV2